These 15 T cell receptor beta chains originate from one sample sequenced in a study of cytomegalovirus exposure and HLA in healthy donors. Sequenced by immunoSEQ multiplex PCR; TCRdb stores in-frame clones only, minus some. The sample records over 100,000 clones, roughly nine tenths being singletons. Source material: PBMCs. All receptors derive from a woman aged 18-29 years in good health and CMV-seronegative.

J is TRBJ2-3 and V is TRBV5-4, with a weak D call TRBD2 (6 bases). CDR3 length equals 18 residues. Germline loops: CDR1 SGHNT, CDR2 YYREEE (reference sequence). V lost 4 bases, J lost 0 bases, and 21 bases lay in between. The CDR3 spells CASSPYYPTSSSTDTQYF. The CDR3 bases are TGTGCCAGCAGCCCATATTACCCCACTAGCTCTAGCACAGATACGCAGTATTTT.

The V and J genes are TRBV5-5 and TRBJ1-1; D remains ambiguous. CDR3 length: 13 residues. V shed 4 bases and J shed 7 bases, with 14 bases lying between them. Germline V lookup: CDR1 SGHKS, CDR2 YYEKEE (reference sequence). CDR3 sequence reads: CASSPEARGEAFF. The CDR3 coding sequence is TGTGCCAGCAGCCCAGAGGCGCGGGGTGAAGCTTTCTTT.

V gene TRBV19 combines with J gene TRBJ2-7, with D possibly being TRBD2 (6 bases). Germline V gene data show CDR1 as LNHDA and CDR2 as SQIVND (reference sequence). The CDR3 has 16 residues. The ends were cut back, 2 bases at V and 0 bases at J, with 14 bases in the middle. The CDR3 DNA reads TGTGCCAGTAGTATAAACGTTAGGAGGGCCTCCTACGAGCAGTACTTC. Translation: CASSINVRRASYEQYF.

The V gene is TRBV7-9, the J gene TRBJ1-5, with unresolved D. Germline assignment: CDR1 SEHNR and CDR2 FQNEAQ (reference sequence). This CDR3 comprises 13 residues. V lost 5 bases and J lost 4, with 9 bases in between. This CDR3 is CASSRTENQPQHF. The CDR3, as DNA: TGTGCCAGCAGCCGAACAGAGAATCAGCCCCAGCATTTT.

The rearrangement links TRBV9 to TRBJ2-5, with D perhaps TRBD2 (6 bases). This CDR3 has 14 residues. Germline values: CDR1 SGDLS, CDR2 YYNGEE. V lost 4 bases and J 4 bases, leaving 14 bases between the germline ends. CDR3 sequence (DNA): TGTGCCAGCAGCAGTCCGACTAGGGGAGAGACCCAGTACTTC. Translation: CASSSPTRGETQYF.

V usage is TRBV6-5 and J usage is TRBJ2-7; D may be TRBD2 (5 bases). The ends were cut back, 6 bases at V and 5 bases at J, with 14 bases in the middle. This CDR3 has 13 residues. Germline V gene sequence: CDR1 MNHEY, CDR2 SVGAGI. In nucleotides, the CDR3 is TGTGCCAGCAGGCCTAGAGGGTGGGACGAGCAGTACTTC. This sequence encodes CASRPRGWDEQYF.

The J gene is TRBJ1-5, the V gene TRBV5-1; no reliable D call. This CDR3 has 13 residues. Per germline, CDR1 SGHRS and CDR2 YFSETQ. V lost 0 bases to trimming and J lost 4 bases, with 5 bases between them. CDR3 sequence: CASSLGVNQPQHF. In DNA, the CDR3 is TGCGCCAGCAGCTTGGGAGTAAATCAGCCCCAGCATTTT.

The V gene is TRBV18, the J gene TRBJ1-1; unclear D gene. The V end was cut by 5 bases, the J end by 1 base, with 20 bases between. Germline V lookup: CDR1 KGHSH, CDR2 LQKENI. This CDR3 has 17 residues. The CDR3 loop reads CASSSSITVGPNTEAFF. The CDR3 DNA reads TGTGCCAGCTCATCGTCGATCACAGTTGGGCCGAACACTGAAGCTTTCTTT.

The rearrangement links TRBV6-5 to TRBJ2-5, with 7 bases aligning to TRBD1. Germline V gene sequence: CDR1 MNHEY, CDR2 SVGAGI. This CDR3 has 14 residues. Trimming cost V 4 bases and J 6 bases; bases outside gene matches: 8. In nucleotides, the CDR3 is TGTGCCAGCAGTTCCCACGACAGGGTACAGACCCAGTACTTC. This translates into CASSSHDRVQTQYF.

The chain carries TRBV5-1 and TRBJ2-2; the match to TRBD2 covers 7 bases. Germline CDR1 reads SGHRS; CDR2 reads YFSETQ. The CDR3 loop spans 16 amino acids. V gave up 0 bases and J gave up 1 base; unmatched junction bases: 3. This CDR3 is CASSLASGENTGELFF. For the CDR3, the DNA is TGCGCCAGCAGCTTGGCAAGCGGGGAGAACACCGGGGAGCTGTTTTTT.

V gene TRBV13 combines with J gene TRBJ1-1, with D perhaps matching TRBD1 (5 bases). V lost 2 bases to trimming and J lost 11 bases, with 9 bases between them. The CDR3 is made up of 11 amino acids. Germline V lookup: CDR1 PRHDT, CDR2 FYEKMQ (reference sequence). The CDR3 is CASSLWGEAFF. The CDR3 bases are TGTGCCAGCAGCTTATGGGGGGAGGCTTTCTTT.

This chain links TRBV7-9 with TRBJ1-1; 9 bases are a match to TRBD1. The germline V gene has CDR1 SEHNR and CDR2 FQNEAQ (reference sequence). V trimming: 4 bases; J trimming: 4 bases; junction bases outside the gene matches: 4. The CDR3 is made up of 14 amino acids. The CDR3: CASSSGTGTTEAFF. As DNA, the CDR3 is TGTGCCAGCAGCTCCGGGACAGGGACCACTGAAGCTTTCTTT.

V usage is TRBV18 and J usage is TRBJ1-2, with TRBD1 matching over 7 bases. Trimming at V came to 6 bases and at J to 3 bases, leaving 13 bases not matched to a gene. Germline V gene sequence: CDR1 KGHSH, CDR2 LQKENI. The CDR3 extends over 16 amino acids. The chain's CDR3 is CASSQQGNRAYYGYTF. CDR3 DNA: TGTGCCAGCTCCCAACAGGGGAACAGGGCGTACTATGGCTACACCTTC.

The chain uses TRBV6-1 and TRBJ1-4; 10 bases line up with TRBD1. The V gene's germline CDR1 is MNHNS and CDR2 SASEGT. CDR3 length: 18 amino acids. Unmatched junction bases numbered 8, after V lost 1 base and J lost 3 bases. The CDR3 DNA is TGTGCCAGCAGTGAAGGAAAGAGACAGGGGGCGCCTAATGAAAAACTGTTTTTT. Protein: CASSEGKRQGAPNEKLFF.

The CDR3 protein is CASSQGLAGGYYEQYF. The CDR3 region has the DNA TGCGCCAGCAGCCAGGGGCTAGCGGGGGGCTACTACGAGCAGTACTTC. The chain recombines TRBV5-1 with TRBJ2-7; the match to TRBD2 covers 11 bases. This CDR3 contains 16 residues. In germline, CDR1 is SGHRS, CDR2 YFSETQ. With V trimmed by 4 bases and J by 3 bases, 9 bases remained unmatched.